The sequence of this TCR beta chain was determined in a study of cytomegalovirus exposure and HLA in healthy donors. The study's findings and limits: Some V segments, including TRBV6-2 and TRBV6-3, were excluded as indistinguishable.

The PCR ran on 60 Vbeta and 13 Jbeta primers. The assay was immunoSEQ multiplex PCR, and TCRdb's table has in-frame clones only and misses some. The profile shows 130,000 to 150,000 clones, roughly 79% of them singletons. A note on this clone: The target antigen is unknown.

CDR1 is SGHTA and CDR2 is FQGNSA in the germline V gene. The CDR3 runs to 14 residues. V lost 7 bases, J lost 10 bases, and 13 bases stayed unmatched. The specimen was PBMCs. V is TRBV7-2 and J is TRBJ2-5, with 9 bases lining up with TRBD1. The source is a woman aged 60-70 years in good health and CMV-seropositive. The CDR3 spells CASNYRGPPLGQYF. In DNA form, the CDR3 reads TGTGCCAGCAACTACAGGGGGCCCCCCCTGGGCCAGTACTTC.